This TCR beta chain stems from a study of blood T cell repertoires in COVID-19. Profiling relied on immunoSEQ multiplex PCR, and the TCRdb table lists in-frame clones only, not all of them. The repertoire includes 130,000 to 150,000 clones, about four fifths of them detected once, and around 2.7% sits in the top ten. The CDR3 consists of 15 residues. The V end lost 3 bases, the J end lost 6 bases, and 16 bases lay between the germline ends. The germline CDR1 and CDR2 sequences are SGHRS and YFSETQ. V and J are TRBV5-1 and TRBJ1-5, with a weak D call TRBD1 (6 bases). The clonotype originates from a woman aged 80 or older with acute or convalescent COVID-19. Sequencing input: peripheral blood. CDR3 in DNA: TGCGCCAGCAGCTGGGGGCCGGGGGAGGGTCAGCCCCAGCATTTT. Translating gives CASSWGPGEGQPQHF.